This T cell receptor (beta chain) came from a study of cytomegalovirus exposure and HLA in healthy donors. Across the whole study: For the approximately 410 genotyped donors, approximately 82% fell within the Caucasian-associated ancestry cluster.

Germline V gene sequence: CDR1 SGHAT, CDR2 FQNNGV. V lost 5 bases, J lost 0 bases, and 7 bases stayed unmatched. The CDR3 consists of 17 residues. Vbeta (60) and Jbeta (13) primers were used in the PCR. Data came from immunoSEQ multiplex PCR; TCRdb stores just in-frame clones and leaves some out. Of approximately 70,000 clones in the sample, just under 80% were seen once. A single count supports this clone. The antigen is undetermined. Findings and caveats of the study: TCR beta sequences reportedly predicted the HLA-A and HLA-B alleles of most subjects accurately. After further analysis at a later stage, 16,951 TCR beta sequences were associated with HLA alleles at 0.05 false discovery rate.

This chain uses TRBV11-2 with TRBJ2-6, with 7 nucleotides matching TRBD1. Sample: PBMCs. The source of this sequence is a man aged 35 to 55 in good health and CMV-seronegative. The CDR3 region has the DNA TGTGCCAGCAGCAATGGCCGGGACAGCTCTGGGGCCAACGTCCTGACTTTC. Translation gives CASSNGRDSSGANVLTF.